Listed below are T cell receptor beta chains from one sample, sequenced in a study of long-term antiretroviral therapy in people with HIV. Clones were sequenced by immunoSEQ multiplex PCR, and TCRdb holds only the in-frame ones, with some missing. This sample has about 36,000 clones, with 80% found just once. The sequencing used unsorted PBMCs, collected 3.4 years after starting antiretroviral therapy. These receptors originate from a man under 40 with HIV. CDR3s include the opening cysteine and the closing phenylalanine or tryptophan. A D gene is named only where the DNA matches it firmly. Some rows mark clone size as missing; the rest say once, few, many or name a class of expanded clone.

>TRBJ2-3|-|-|TRBV5-1
CASSLGRGNTQYF
TGCGCCAGCAGCTTGGGAAGGGGGAATACGCAGTATTTT
>TRBJ2-2|-|TRBD2|TRBV5-5
CASSLLSSGRAGGELFF
TGTGCCAGCAGCTTGTTATCAAGCGGGAGGGCCGGGGGGGAGCTGTTTTTT
>TRBJ2-1|-|-|TRBV5-1
CASREVSGYNEQFF
TGCGCCAGCAGGGAGGTGAGCGGGTACAATGAGCAGTTCTTC
>TRBJ2-7|few|-|TRBV14
CASSQVRVLWNEQYF
TGTGCCAGCAGCCAAGTACGGGTCCTATGGAACGAGCAGTACTTC
>TRBJ2-5|once|TRBD2|TRBV29-1
CSVLRLPGLAGAIQYF
TGCAGCGTTTTAAGGTTACCGGGACTAGCGGGAGCTATCCAGTACTTC
>TRBJ1-4|-|TRBD1|TRBV28
CASSLIGGVEKLFF
TGTGCCAGCAGTTTAATAGGGGGCGTTGAAAAACTGTTTTTT
>TRBJ2-3|-|-|TRBV6-5
CASKAGFAGTDTQYF
TGTGCCAGCAAGGCAGGGTTTGCGGGCACAGATACGCAGTATTTT
>TRBJ1-2|-|-|TRBV28
CASSLTGLPIGYTF
TGTGCCAGCAGTTTAACAGGGCTTCCCATTGGCTACACCTTC
>TRBJ2-7|once|-|TRBV11-2
CASSFSAAFYEQYF
TGTGCCAGCAGCTTTTCGGCAGCCTTCTACGAGCAGTACTTC
>TRBJ2-1|-|TRBD1|TRBV29-1
CSAGTGTGISYNEQFF
TGCAGCGCAGGAACCGGGACAGGGATTTCCTACAATGAGCAGTTCTTC
>TRBJ2-1|-|TRBD2|TRBV9
CASSLIPGLAGLSYNEQFF
TGTGCCAGCAGTTTAATCCCGGGACTAGCGGGATTGTCCTACAATGAGCAGTTCTTC
>TRBJ1-3|-|TRBD1|TRBV7-2
CASSPWTGWVDSGNTIYF
TGTGCCAGCAGCCCCTGGACAGGGTGGGTTGACTCTGGAAACACCATATATTTT
>TRBJ2-3|-|-|TRBV11-2
CASSLEDYTDTQYF
TGTGCCAGCAGCTTAGAGGACTACACAGATACGCAGTATTTT
>TRBJ2-7|-|-|TRBV20-1
CSASSSPEQYF
TGCAGTGCTTCTTCTTCTCCCGAGCAGTACTTC
>TRBJ1-3|-|-|TRBV18
CASSPLAGLNSGNTIYF
TGTGCCAGCTCACCCCTGGCGGGTCTAAACTCTGGAAACACCATATATTTT
>TRBJ2-3|-|-|TRBV5-1
CASSLVAGPAQDTQYF
TGCGCCAGCAGCTTGGTTGCGGGGCCCGCCCAAGATACGCAGTATTTT
>TRBJ2-2|-|-|TRBV9
CASSPLRGTGELFF
TGTGCCAGCAGCCCACTTCGGGGAACCGGGGAGCTGTTTTTT
>TRBJ2-7|-|TRBD1|TRBV28
CASSLTGTGGGEQYF
TGTGCCAGCAGTCTTACCGGGACAGGGGGCGGGGAGCAGTACTTC
>TRBJ2-7|-|TRBD2|TRBV7-9
CASSLPLAGGTPYEQYF
TGTGCCAGCAGCCTCCCTCTAGCGGGAGGGACTCCCTACGAGCAGTACTTC
>TRBJ2-7|-|-|TRBV7-9
CASSSETYGSYEQYF
TGTGCCAGCAGCTCAGAGACGTACGGCTCCTACGAGCAGTACTTC
>TRBJ2-2|-|-|TRBV6-5
CASSYRDNRGELFF
TGTGCCAGCAGTTACAGGGATAATCGCGGGGAGCTGTTTTTT
>TRBJ2-7|once|-|TRBV19
CASSIGNEQYF
TGTGCCAGTAGTATAGGTAACGAGCAGTACTTC
>TRBJ2-1|-|TRBD1|TRBV6-1
CASSTEGAHEQFF
TGTGCCAGCAGTACCGAGGGGGCCCATGAGCAGTTCTTC
>TRBJ2-6|-|-|TRBV4-2
CASSQDSGVGANVLTF
TGTGCCAGCAGCCAAGATTCAGGGGTCGGGGCCAACGTCCTGACTTTC
>TRBJ1-2|few|TRBD1|TRBV18
CASSPEKGGNYGYTF
TGTGCCAGCTCACCAGAGAAAGGGGGCAACTATGGCTACACCTTC
>TRBJ2-1|-|-|TRBV29-1
CSFDNFNEQFF
TGCAGCTTTGACAACTTCAATGAGCAGTTCTTC
>TRBJ1-2|few|-|TRBV5-1
CASSPPGVRGYGYTF
TGCGCCAGCAGCCCCCCAGGGGTCCGTGGATATGGCTACACCTTC
>TRBJ1-5|-|TRBD1|TRBV5-8
CASSPHPGQGGNQPQHF
TGTGCCAGCAGCCCACACCCGGGACAGGGGGGCAATCAGCCCCAGCATTTT
>TRBJ2-3|-|-|TRBV18
CASSPSGTPDTQYF
TGTGCCAGCTCACCTTCTGGGACCCCAGATACGCAGTATTTT
>TRBJ1-2|few|-|TRBV4-3
CASSQDLGRSGYTF
TGCGCCAGCAGCCAAGATTTGGGGAGGAGTGGCTACACCTTC
>TRBJ2-2|-|-|TRBV11-2
CASSLAAPNTGELFF
TGTGCCAGCAGCTTGGCAGCGCCGAACACCGGGGAGCTGTTTTTT
>TRBJ1-2|-|TRBD1|TRBV18
CASSPGAGGYGYTF
TGTGCCAGCTCACCGGGGGCAGGGGGCTATGGCTACACCTTC
>TRBJ2-7|-|-|TRBV5-1
CASSLGGHYEQYF
TGCGCCAGCAGCTTGGGTGGCCACTACGAGCAGTACTTC
>TRBJ2-7|-|-|TRBV28
CASSLANRIYEQYF
TGTGCCAGCAGTTTAGCCAATCGGATTTACGAGCAGTACTTC
>TRBJ2-1|-|TRBD1|TRBV18
CASSSDRGWRNEQFF
TGTGCCAGCTCATCCGACAGGGGATGGAGGAATGAGCAGTTCTTC
>TRBJ2-7|-|-|TRBV5-4
CASSLQNEQYF
TGTGCCAGCAGCCTCCAGAACGAGCAGTACTTC
>TRBJ2-1|-|-|TRBV27
CATTRGRTDHSAYNEQFF
TGTGCCACCACTCGGGGGCGGACCGATCACAGTGCCTACAATGAGCAGTTCTTC
>TRBJ1-1|-|TRBD1|TRBV5-1
CASSLDGQGNTEAFF
TGCGCCAGCAGCTTGGACGGACAGGGAAACACTGAAGCTTTCTTT
>TRBJ2-2|-|-|TRBV12-5
CASGLEGTGELFF
TGTGCTAGTGGTCTGGAGGGGACCGGGGAGCTGTTTTTT
>TRBJ1-2|-|-|TRBV15
CATSRVDDRTYGYTF
TGTGCCACCAGCAGAGTGGATGACCGGACTTATGGCTACACCTTC
>TRBJ2-3|-|TRBD2|TRBV28
CASSPWTSGSTDTQYF
TGTGCCAGCAGTCCGTGGACTAGCGGAAGCACAGATACGCAGTATTTT
>TRBJ2-6|-|-|TRBV28
CASSLSPPRGSGANVLTF
TGTGCCAGCAGTTTATCCCCCCCCAGGGGCTCTGGGGCCAACGTCCTGACTTTC
>TRBJ2-7|-|-|TRBV11-2
CASSLAGDSYEQYF
TGTGCCAGCAGCTTAGCGGGGGACTCCTACGAGCAGTACTTC
>TRBJ2-6|once|-|TRBV15
CATSRDPSGANVLTF
TGTGCCACCAGCAGAGATCCTTCTGGGGCCAACGTCCTGACTTTC
>TRBJ2-1|-|TRBD2|TRBV7-9
CASSVLSSGRAYNEQFF
TGTGCCAGCAGCGTCCTATCTAGCGGGAGGGCCTACAATGAGCAGTTCTTC
>TRBJ2-1|-|-|TRBV5-1
CASSSNTSRTYNEQFF
TGCGCCAGCAGTAGTAACACGAGCCGAACTTACAATGAGCAGTTCTTC
>TRBJ2-7|-|-|TRBV29-1
CSARGSISYEQYF
TGCAGCGCCCGGGGCAGTATTTCCTACGAGCAGTACTTC
>TRBJ1-1|-|TRBD1|TRBV25-1
CASSERDSNTEAFF
TGTGCCAGCAGTGAAAGGGACAGCAACACTGAAGCTTTCTTT
>TRBJ2-5|-|-|TRBV18
CASSPTGETQYF
TGTGCCAGCTCACCGACGGGGGAGACCCAGTACTTC
>TRBJ2-4|-|-|TRBV29-1
CSVRQLENIQYF
TGCAGCGTACGACAGTTGGAGAACATTCAGTACTTC
>TRBJ2-4|once|-|TRBV11-2
CASSTDSVAAKNIQYF
TGTGCCAGCTCGACCGACTCCGTGGCGGCCAAAAACATTCAGTACTTC
>TRBJ2-7|few|-|TRBV7-6
CASSLRDEAYEQYF
TGTGCCAGCAGCCTTAGAGACGAGGCCTACGAGCAGTACTTC
>TRBJ1-2|few|TRBD1|TRBV18
CASSPEVQGEGYTF
TGTGCCAGCTCACCAGAGGTCCAGGGGGAGGGCTACACCTTC
>TRBJ1-1|-|-|TRBV29-1
CSVDGISVTEAFF
TGCAGCGTTGACGGTATATCGGTTACTGAAGCTTTCTTT
>TRBJ1-5|-|-|TRBV7-8
CASSIGSNQPQHF
TGTGCCAGCAGCATCGGAAGCAATCAGCCCCAGCATTTT
>TRBJ2-7|-|TRBD1|TRBV4-3
CASSQVLRDRTYEQYF
TGCGCCAGCAGCCAAGTTCTCCGGGACAGGACCTACGAGCAGTACTTC
>TRBJ1-1|few|-|TRBV7-3
CASSSPINLESTEAFF
TGTGCCAGCAGCTCCCCGATTAACCTGGAGAGCACTGAAGCTTTCTTT